Following are 31 T cell receptor beta chains from one sample sequenced in a study of shared clonotypes between healthy human individuals. Assay: immunoSEQ multiplex PCR; the TCRdb copy retains only in-frame clones and omits some. The sample holds fewer than 850,000 clones; about 96% are singletons and the top ten take under 0.25%. CD45RO-negative, CCR7-positively selected cells formed the naive CD8 fraction, excluding terminally differentiated effector memory CD45RA+ cells. Sequenced input: naive CD8+ T cells sorted from blood. The receptor source for this set is a man aged 25 to 40 in good health.

The J gene is TRBJ2-7, the V gene TRBV28, with 8 positions matching TRBD2. Unmatched junction bases numbered 5, after V lost 4 bases and J lost 0 bases. Germline CDR1 and CDR2: MDHEN and SYDVKM. The CDR3 length is 15 residues. CDR3 nucleotides: TGTGCCAGCAGTTCTCTAGCGGGCTTCTCCTACGAGCAGTACTTC. It encodes CASSSLAGFSYEQYF.

As to this clone: The sample carries other DNA sequences with the same CDR3. The V and J genes are TRBV5-1 and TRBJ2-7, with D uncertain. Between the trimmed V and J ends, which lost 4 bases and 3 bases, there was a span of 5 bases. The germline CDR1 and CDR2 sequences are SGHRS and YFSETQ. The CDR3 is 11 amino acids. The CDR3 DNA follows: TGCGCCAGCAGCGGCAGCTACGAGCAGTACTTC. Translated, it gives CASSGSYEQYF.

This clone was seen just once. V usage is TRBV11-2 and J usage is TRBJ1-1; TRBD1 agrees at 8 bases. Germline CDR1 SGHAT, CDR2 FQNNGV. Trimming removed 3 bases from V and 10 bases from J; junction bases left unmatched: 19. The CDR3 covers 17 residues. The CDR3 nucleotides are TGTGCCAGCAGCTTCCCCTTCGGAGGGGCAGGGGGCTCGGGAGCTTTCTTT. This translates into CASSFPFGGAGGSGAFF.

V and J are TRBV7-6 and TRBJ2-7; 7 nucleotides match TRBD1. The CDR3 extends over 14 amino acids. Per germline, CDR1 SGHVS and CDR2 FNYEAQ. The V and J ends lost 4 bases and 5 bases, in that order; junction bases with no gene match: 8. CDR3 amino acids: CASSSGDSGDEQYF. CDR3 nucleotides: TGTGCCAGCAGCTCCGGGGACAGTGGGGACGAGCAGTACTTC.

The rearrangement links TRBV7-6 to TRBJ2-2, with TRBD2 identical over 8 bases. The CDR3 is 17 residues long. V shed 5 bases, J shed 3 bases, and the junction held 11 bases outside the gene matches. Germline CDR1 and CDR2: SGHVS and FNYEAQ. The CDR3 loop is CASSPPALAGYTGELFF. The CDR3 nucleotides are TGTGCCAGCAGCCCGCCCGCCCTAGCGGGTTACACCGGGGAGCTGTTTTTT.

CDR3 DNA: TGTGCCAGCAGTTATAGCACCGGGGAGCTGTTTTTT. Amino acid sequence: CASSYSTGELFF. The chain uses TRBV27 and TRBJ2-2; the D is unclear. V was shortened by 4 bases and J by 4 bases, with 4 bases between the two germline ends. The CDR3 consists of 12 residues. Per the germline V gene, CDR1 is MNHEY and CDR2 is SMNVEV (reference sequence).

The chain couples TRBV2 to TRBJ1-2; D gene ambiguous. With 4 bases removed from V and 0 bases from J, the gap between germline ends came to 12 bases. This CDR3 comprises 15 residues. Germline V gene lookup returns CDR1 SNHLY and CDR2 FYNNEI. This CDR3 reads CASSGLGAANYGYTF. For the CDR3, the DNA is TGTGCCAGCAGTGGGCTAGGAGCCGCTAACTATGGCTACACCTTC.

This chain's CDR3 is CASSILATHNEQFF. The CDR3 nucleotides read TGTGCCAGTAGTATCCTCGCCACGCACAATGAGCAGTTCTTC. This chain links TRBV19 with TRBJ2-1; no clear D gene. The ends were cut back, 3 bases at V and 5 bases at J, with 11 bases in the middle. Germline V lookup: CDR1 LNHDA, CDR2 SQIVND (reference sequence). The length of the CDR3 is 14 residues.

The chain recombines TRBV28 with TRBJ2-5, with D unclear. Per the germline V gene, CDR1 is MDHEN and CDR2 is SYDVKM. The CDR3 spans 15 residues. Trimming took off 6 bases at V and 5 bases at J, with 19 bases between the two ends. For the CDR3, the DNA is TGTGCCAGCAGCACCCGAAACACGGAGTCGGAGACCCAGTACTTC. It translates to CASSTRNTESETQYF.

The chain links TRBV2 to TRBJ1-1; D is possibly TRBD1 (6 bases). The CDR3 is made up of 12 amino acids. V was shortened by 6 bases and J by 7 bases, with 12 bases between the two germline ends. The germline V gene encodes CDR1 SNHLY and CDR2 FYNNEI. DNA of the CDR3: TGTGCCAGCAGAGGGGGACACTTTGAAGCTTTCTTT. Translated, it gives CASRGGHFEAFF.

The chain joins TRBV9 to TRBJ2-5, with 7 bases aligning to TRBD1. Losses at the gene ends were 3 bases for V and 1 base for J; bases not matched to a gene: 3. This CDR3 contains 14 residues. Germline V lookup: CDR1 SGDLS, CDR2 YYNGEE. The CDR3, as DNA: TGTGCCAGCAGCGATGGGGACAGCCAAGAGACCCAGTACTTC. It encodes CASSDGDSQETQYF.

V and J are TRBV9 and TRBJ2-1; weak D call: TRBD2 (6 bases). This CDR3 spans 16 amino acids. V was pared by 3 bases and J by 5 bases, with 18 bases between. CDR1 and CDR2 from the germline V gene are SGDLS and YYNGEE. Here the CDR3 reads CASSAAKWGLNNEQFF. In DNA, the CDR3 is TGTGCCAGCAGCGCGGCGAAATGGGGACTGAACAATGAGCAGTTCTTC.

The gene calls are TRBV5-4 and TRBJ1-1; 8 bases align to TRBD1. Germline-derived CDR1 and CDR2 are SGHNT and YYREEE (reference sequence). The CDR3 totals 15 residues. The trim removed 3 bases at V and 3 bases at J, leaving 7 bases unmatched. CDR3 residues: CASSSATGAHTEAFF. The DNA for the CDR3 is TGTGCCAGCAGCTCGGCGACAGGGGCCCACACTGAAGCTTTCTTT.

The table lists this clone with a count of one. The chain employs TRBV7-9 and TRBJ2-3; perhaps TRBD1 as D (6 bases). With 2 bases removed from V and 2 bases from J, the gap between germline ends came to 11 bases. Per germline, CDR1 SEHNR and CDR2 FQNEAQ (reference sequence). This CDR3 is built from 15 residues. The CDR3 reads CASSLRDTNTDTQYF. The CDR3 DNA follows: TGTGCCAGCAGCTTACGGGACACTAACACAGATACGCAGTATTTT.

The V gene is TRBV18, the J gene TRBJ2-3, with D hard to call. V was shortened by 3 bases and J by 5 bases, with 9 bases between the two germline ends. Germline loops: CDR1 KGHSH, CDR2 LQKENI. CDR3 length equals 13 residues. CDR3 residues: CASSPSTLDTQYF. CDR3 nucleotide sequence: TGTGCCAGCTCACCTTCCACATTAGATACGCAGTATTTT. The full variable domain, with the rest looked up from reference TRBV18 and TRBJ2-3, is NAGVMQNPRHLVRRRGQEARLRCSPMKGHSHVYWYRQLPEEGLKFMVYLQKENIIDESGMPKERFSAEFPKEGPSILRIQQVVRGDSAAYFCASSPSTLDTQYFGPGTRLTVL.

This sequence joins TRBV28 and TRBJ2-1, with 9 bases matching TRBD2. CDR3 length equals 19 residues. The J segment lost 0 bases and the V segment lost 5 bases, leaving 14 bases of the junction unmatched. CDR1 is MDHEN and CDR2 is SYDVKM in the germline V gene. CDR3 in amino acids: CASSNPSGISGASYNEQFF. In DNA, the CDR3 is TGTGCCAGCAGTAATCCTAGCGGGATCTCGGGTGCCTCCTACAATGAGCAGTTCTTC.

The chain employs TRBV7-9 and TRBJ2-7; TRBD1 aligns across 7 bases. Trimming cost V 5 bases and J 3 bases; bases outside gene matches: 10. The CDR3 contains 15 residues. CDR1 is SEHNR, CDR2 FQNEAQ, per germline (reference sequence). The chain's CDR3 is CASSPEVYRGYEQYF. The CDR3 DNA reads as TGTGCCAGCAGCCCCGAGGTGTACAGGGGCTACGAGCAGTACTTC.

This clone is a singleton in its sample. The chain has TRBV11-3 and TRBJ2-1; 8 bases are shared with TRBD2. Germline values: CDR1 SGHNT, CDR2 YENEEA. Trimming at V came to 1 base and at J to 2 bases, leaving 4 bases not matched to a gene. CDR3 length: 16 amino acids. As DNA, the CDR3 is TGTGCCAGCAGCTTAGGAGCGGGAGTTGCCTACAATGAGCAGTTCTTC. This translates into CASSLGAGVAYNEQFF.

This chain connects TRBV2 to TRBJ2-2; 9 bases fit TRBD1. The CDR3 is 16 amino acids. After removal of 7 bases from V and 6 bases from J, the junction contained 12 bases not matched to a gene. Germline V gives CDR1 SNHLY, CDR2 FYNNEI. The DNA of the CDR3 is TGTGCCAGCAATCCGGGACAGGGTGGACACGCCGGGGAGCTGTTTTTT. As protein: CASNPGQGGHAGELFF. Looking up the rest from reference TRBV2 and TRBJ2-2 gives the full variable domain: EPEVTQTPSHQVTQMGQEVILRCVPISNHLYFYWYRQILGQKVEFLVSFYNNEISEKSEIFDDQFSVERPDGSNFTLKIRSTKLEDSAMYFCASNPGQGGHAGELFFGEGSRLTVL.

The rearrangement links TRBV6-6 to TRBJ2-7; D unresolved. This CDR3 has 13 amino acids. Germline lookup yields CDR1 MNHNY and CDR2 SVGAGI (reference sequence). The germline V and J ends were trimmed by 2 bases and 1 base, with 6 bases remaining between them. CDR3 sequence reads: CASSYGFSYEQYF. CDR3 nucleotide sequence: TGTGCCAGCAGTTACGGGTTTTCCTACGAGCAGTACTTC.

The chain carries TRBV6-5 and TRBJ2-7, with D uncertain. Germline CDR1 and CDR2: MNHEY and SVGAGI. V lost 0 bases, J lost 1 base, and 7 bases lay in between. CDR3 length: 14 residues. The DNA of the CDR3 is TGTGCCAGCAGTTACTCTACCAGTTCCTACGAGCAGTACTTC. Amino acid sequence: CASSYSTSSYEQYF.

In nucleotides, the CDR3 is TGTGCCAGCAGCTTAGATTTTCGGCAGGGGGCCTACGAGCAGTACTTC. Protein sequence: CASSLDFRQGAYEQYF. This chain links TRBV11-2 with TRBJ2-7; 7 nucleotides agree with TRBD1. Per germline, CDR1 SGHAT and CDR2 FQNNGV. The CDR3 is 16 amino acids. The V segment lost 0 bases and the J segment 2 bases; nucleotides outside the gene matches: 7.

The gene calls are TRBV4-3 and TRBJ2-7; D gene unclear. The length of the CDR3 is 15 residues. Trimming left V 0 bases short and J 3 bases short, with 12 bases between. Per germline, CDR1 LGHNA and CDR2 YSLEER. CDR3 DNA: TGCGCCAGCAGCCAAGACATCTCCCGTCACTACGAGCAGTACTTC. Residues: CASSQDISRHYEQYF.

The chain uses TRBV7-6 and TRBJ2-1, with TRBD2 matching over 10 bases. The CDR3 runs to 18 residues. Germline loops: CDR1 SGHVS, CDR2 FNYEAQ. V lost 1 base, J lost 10 bases, and 16 bases stayed unmatched. The CDR3 sequence: CASSLGLAGVGLSEEQFF. The CDR3 DNA is TGTGCCAGCAGCTTAGGGCTAGCGGGAGTAGGCCTCTCGGAAGAGCAGTTCTTC.

This clone was seen a handful of times. The genes are TRBV28 and TRBJ1-4; TRBD1 matches at 8 bases. Germline CDR1 MDHEN, CDR2 SYDVKM. Unmatched junction bases numbered 4, after V lost 10 bases and J lost 6 bases. The CDR3 spans 12 residues. The CDR3 spells CATQGADEKLFF. CDR3 bases: TGTGCCACCCAGGGGGCGGATGAAAAACTGTTTTTT.

The V gene is TRBV27, the J gene TRBJ2-6; D not certain. Trimming removed 5 bases at V and 2 bases at J, with 4 bases between. The length of the CDR3 is 13 residues. CDR1 is MNHEY, CDR2 SMNVEV, per germline (reference sequence). The CDR3 region is CASSIAGANVLTF. CDR3 DNA: TGTGCCAGCAGTATAGCTGGGGCCAACGTCCTGACTTTC.

This clone was seen just once. This sample includes further DNA sequences coding for the same CDR3. This chain connects TRBV5-4 to TRBJ2-1, with 7 bases lining up with TRBD2. Germline loops: CDR1 SGHNT, CDR2 YYREEE (reference sequence). J lost 6 bases, V lost 0 bases, and 3 bases had no gene match. The CDR3 is made up of 14 amino acids. The CDR3 sequence is CASSLVGGSNEQFF. The CDR3 nucleotides read TGTGCCAGCAGCTTGGTCGGGGGGTCCAATGAGCAGTTCTTC.

The chain employs TRBV5-5 and TRBJ2-6; 8 bases are shared with TRBD2. The CDR3 is made up of 20 amino acids. The germline V gene has CDR1 SGHKS and CDR2 YYEKEE (reference sequence). The V and J ends lost 1 base and 4 bases, in that order; junction bases with no gene match: 16. The CDR3 DNA reads as TGTGCCAGCAGCTTGACTGAAAGCGGGAGAATGGGGTCCGGGGCCAACGTCCTGACTTTC. This codes for CASSLTESGRMGSGANVLTF. The whole variable domain, filled in from reference TRBV5-5 and TRBJ2-6, reads DAGVTQSPTHLIKTRGQQVTLRCSPISGHKSVSWYQQVLGQGPQFIFQYYEKEERGRGNFPDRFSARQFPNYSSELNVNALLLGDSALYLCASSLTESGRMGSGANVLTFGAGSRLTVL.

The chain carries TRBV28 and TRBJ1-1; D unresolved. V lost 4 bases to trimming and J lost 1 base, with 4 bases between them. The CDR3 has 12 amino acids. Germline loops: CDR1 MDHEN, CDR2 SYDVKM. This chain's CDR3 is CASSYGNTEAFF. The DNA of the CDR3 is TGTGCCAGCAGTTATGGGAACACTGAAGCTTTCTTT.

This chain connects TRBV7-9 to TRBJ2-7; either TRBD1 or TRBD2 may supply D (5 bases each). The CDR3 runs 15 residues. Trimming removed 3 bases from V and 3 bases from J, with 15 bases in between. CDR1 is SEHNR and CDR2 is FQNEAQ in the germline V gene (reference sequence). CDR3 nucleotide sequence: TGTGCCAGCAGCTTGGGGGTCGGGACCCGCTACGAGCAGTACTTC. Translation: CASSLGVGTRYEQYF.

This chain uses TRBV14 with TRBJ2-7; TRBD2 matches at 12 bases. Germline trimming cut 4 bases from V and 2 bases from J; bases unmatched to any gene: 3. The V gene's germline CDR1 is SGHDN and CDR2 FVKESK. The CDR3 consists of 15 residues. The CDR3 here is CASSRGLAGPYEQYF. CDR3 sequence (DNA): TGTGCCAGCAGCCGAGGACTAGCGGGACCCTACGAGCAGTACTTC.